This is a list of T cell receptor beta chains from one sample in a study of cytomegalovirus exposure and HLA in healthy donors. The method was immunoSEQ multiplex PCR; TCRdb's version includes in-frame clones alone and lacks a portion of them. The sample holds 150,000 or so clones, about 65% seen once. The sample comprised PBMCs. The receptors derive from a girl aged 10-17 years in good health and CMV-seronegative. CDR3s include the opening cysteine and the closing phenylalanine or tryptophan. The D gene is left open where the match is weak. Size is stated for part of the rows, as once, few or many counts, or as a class when the clone is expanded.

NA,TRBV6-6,TRBJ2-3,NA,CASTTGSDTQYF,TGTGCCAGCACCACAGGGTCGGATACGCAGTATTTT
NA,TRBV18,TRBJ2-3,NA,CASSPRGDTQYF,TGTGCCAGCTCACCACGCGGGGATACGCAGTATTTT
NA,TRBV6-6,TRBJ2-3,NA,CASSPQGPPALDTQYF,TGTGCCAGCAGTCCTCAGGGGCCACCGGCGTTGGATACGCAGTATTTT
TRBD1,TRBV5-1,TRBJ1-2,few,CASSLYGTVLYGYTF,TGCGCCAGCAGCTTGTACGGGACAGTTTTATATGGCTACACCTTC
NA,TRBV19,TRBJ1-5,NA,CASSLGYSDLRPQHF,TGTGCCAGTTCGCTGGGTTACAGTGATCTTCGGCCCCAGCATTTT
TRBD1,TRBV6-4,TRBJ2-1,NA,CASSDSGVGTGAFNEQFF,TGTGCCAGCAGTGACTCGGGCGTAGGGACAGGAGCTTTCAATGAGCAGTTCTTC
NA,TRBV5-5,TRBJ2-1,many,CASTPPGANEQFF,TGTGCCAGCACCCCTCCAGGGGCAAATGAGCAGTTCTTC
NA,TRBV27,TRBJ1-1,NA,CASSLSGRENTEAFF,TGTGCCAGCAGTTTATCCGGGAGGGAGAACACTGAAGCTTTCTTT
NA,TRBV18,TRBJ1-2,NA,CASSPRTEIQNYGYTF,TGTGCCAGCTCACCAAGGACAGAAATTCAAAACTATGGCTACACCTTC
NA,TRBV28,TRBJ2-4,NA,CASSLFTGVDIQYF,TGTGCCAGCAGTTTATTTACGGGAGTCGACATTCAGTACTTC
NA,TRBV6-5,TRBJ1-2,few,CASRYTGRVHYGYTF,TGTGCCAGCAGGTACACAGGGAGGGTACACTATGGCTACACCTTC
NA,TRBV7-8,TRBJ2-2,few,CASSPGVDTGELFF,TGTGCCAGCAGCCCCGGGGTAGACACCGGGGAGCTGTTTTTT
NA,TRBV7-2,TRBJ1-1,NA,CASSIRTTNTEAFF,TGTGCCAGCAGCATAAGGACAACGAACACTGAAGCTTTCTTT
NA,TRBV13,TRBJ1-4,NA,CASSLSEDRRGNEKLFF,TGTGCCAGCAGCTTATCGGAGGACAGAAGGGGGAATGAAAAACTGTTTTTT
TRBD2,TRBV7-9,TRBJ2-2,NA,CASSTPSGGTGELFF,TGTGCCAGCAGCACCCCTAGCGGGGGTACCGGGGAGCTGTTTTTT